Shown below are 17 T cell receptor beta chains from a single sample sequenced in a study of cytomegalovirus exposure and HLA in healthy donors. The PCR used 60 Vbeta and 13 Jbeta primers. Sequenced by immunoSEQ multiplex PCR; TCRdb stores in-frame clones only, minus some. The data show about 200,000 clones, 79% seen once. The sequencing input was PBMCs. The origin of the receptors is a male donor in good health and CMV-seropositive.

The rearrangement uses TRBV5-6 and TRBJ2-6; no reliable D call. Germline assignment: CDR1 SGHDT and CDR2 YYEEEE. V was trimmed by 2 bases and J by 2 bases, leaving 11 bases between them. This CDR3 spans 16 amino acids. The CDR3 spells CASSLDLVAGANVLTF. The CDR3, as DNA: TGTGCCAGCAGCTTAGACTTGGTGGCTGGGGCCAACGTCCTGACTTTC.

This clone was observed once. J is TRBJ1-5 and V is TRBV28, with 8 bases fitting TRBD1. From germline, CDR1 is MDHEN and CDR2 SYDVKM. CDR3 length: 15 residues. Losses at the gene ends were 4 bases for V and 0 bases for J; bases not matched to a gene: 2. This CDR3 reads CASSWTGISNQPQHF. CDR3 DNA sequence: TGTGCCAGCAGTTGGACAGGGATTAGCAATCAGCCCCAGCATTTT.

The rearrangement uses TRBV19 and TRBJ2-3, with 7 bases lining up with TRBD1. This CDR3 has 16 residues. V was clipped by 7 bases and J by 2 bases; unmatched bases: 12. Germline V gene data show CDR1 as LNHDA and CDR2 as SQIVND (reference sequence). CDR3 protein: CASTLGSGQPTDTQYF. For the CDR3, the DNA is TGTGCCAGTACCCTTGGGTCGGGACAGCCCACAGATACGCAGTATTTT.

This sequence joins TRBV7-8 and TRBJ2-7, with 15 positions matching TRBD2. The V gene end was trimmed by 3 bases and the J gene end by 5 bases; junction bases not matched to a gene: 2. Germline CDR1 reads SGHVS; CDR2 reads FQNEAQ. This CDR3 spans 15 amino acids. CDR3 nucleotide sequence: TGTGCCAGCAGCTTGGGACTAGCGGGGGGAGACGAGCAGTACTTC. Amino acid sequence: CASSLGLAGGDEQYF. The full variable domain, its missing parts supplied by reference TRBV7-8 and TRBJ2-7, is GAGVSQSPRYKVAKRGQDVALRCDPISGHVSLFWYQQALGQGPEFLTYFQNEAQLDKSGLPSDRFFAERPEGSVSTLKIQRTQQEDSAVYLCASSLGLAGGDEQYFGPGTRLTVT.

The rearrangement links TRBV6-5 to TRBJ1-1; D is uncertain. The CDR3 sequence is 13 residues long. Germline-derived CDR1 and CDR2 are MNHEY and SVGAGI. V lost 5 bases, J lost 2 bases, and 9 bases lay in between. CDR3: CASSMGRNTEAFF. The CDR3 nucleotides read TGTGCCAGCAGTATGGGCCGAAACACTGAAGCTTTCTTT.

This clone was observed once. V usage is TRBV10-3 and J usage is TRBJ2-1, with 9 positions matching TRBD2. The germline V gene encodes CDR1 ENHRY and CDR2 SYGVKD. The CDR3 consists of 13 residues. The V segment lost 5 bases and the J segment 9 bases; nucleotides outside the gene matches: 5. The CDR3, as DNA: TGTGCCATCAGTATGGGACTAGCCCCTGAGCAGTTCTTC. Translating gives CAISMGLAPEQFF.

V and J are TRBV4-2 and TRBJ2-7, with D perhaps TRBD2 (6 bases). The CDR3 is made up of 12 amino acids. V lost 5 bases to trimming and J lost 6 bases, with 11 bases between them. The germline V gene has CDR1 LGHNA and CDR2 YNFKEQ. CDR3 nucleotides: TGTGCCAGCAGCGGGTCCGGGAGCGAGCAGTACTTC. Its translation is CASSGSGSEQYF.

The J gene is TRBJ2-3, the V gene TRBV7-9; unclear D gene. The ends were cut back, 0 bases at V and 7 bases at J, with 5 bases in the middle. This CDR3 has 12 amino acids. CDR1 SEHNR and CDR2 FQNEAQ come from the germline V gene (reference sequence). This CDR3 is CASSLAAHTQYF. CDR3 nucleotide sequence: TGTGCCAGCAGCTTAGCTGCGCATACGCAGTATTTT.

This chain connects TRBV4-1 to TRBJ2-6, with D possibly matching TRBD2 (5 bases). The CDR3 is 12 amino acids. Trimming left V 3 bases short and J 9 bases short, with 6 bases between. Germline V lookup: CDR1 MGHRA, CDR2 YSYEKL. The CDR3 DNA sequence: TGCGCCAGCAGCCACGGAGGCAACGTCCTGACTTTC. Translating it yields CASSHGGNVLTF.

This clone was found once. The chain is built from TRBV18 and TRBJ2-7; 7 bases are a match to TRBD2. The germline V gene encodes CDR1 KGHSH and CDR2 LQKENI. This CDR3 contains 14 residues. V trimming: 3 bases; J trimming: 5 bases; junction bases outside the gene matches: 7. CDR3 residues: CASSPGGGVNEQYF. CDR3 DNA: TGTGCCAGCTCACCGGGGGGGGGTGTAAACGAGCAGTACTTC. Based on the CDR3 plus reference TRBV18 and TRBJ2-7, the full variable domain is NAGVMQNPRHLVRRRGQEARLRCSPMKGHSHVYWYRQLPEEGLKFMVYLQKENIIDESGMPKERFSAEFPKEGPSILRIQQVVRGDSAAYFCASSPGGGVNEQYFGPGTRLTVT.

The V and J genes are TRBV7-2 and TRBJ2-5; 7 positions agree with TRBD2. The DNA end is more similar to TRBJ2-7, so the J call may be wrong. The germline gives CDR1 SGHTA, CDR2 FQGNSA. The CDR3 contains 13 residues. The CDR3 sequence is CASSLVAGYEQYF. The CDR3 bases are TGTGCCAGCAGCTTAGTAGCGGGCTACGAGCAGTACTTC.

V usage is TRBV7-2 and J usage is TRBJ2-2, with 10 nucleotides matching TRBD1. Germline V gives CDR1 SGHTA, CDR2 FQGNSA. V shed 5 bases, J shed 5 bases, and the junction held 8 bases outside the gene matches. This CDR3 region has 16 residues. CDR3 sequence (DNA): TGTGCCAGCAGCGCTCCTGGACAGGGGGTGACCGGGGAGCTGTTTTTT. Amino acids: CASSAPGQGVTGELFF.

In its sample, this clone was seen once. A read error may account for a junction end that differs from germline. This chain connects TRBV2 to TRBJ2-2; TRBD2 is a possible D gene (5 bases). CDR1 SNHLY and CDR2 FYNNEI come from the germline V gene. This CDR3 is 12 amino acids long. The CDR3 spells CARGMETGELLF. DNA for the CDR3: TGTGCCAGGGGAATGGAGACCGGGGAGCTGCTTTTT.

The J gene is TRBJ2-3, the V gene TRBV4-1; 9 bases are shared with TRBD2. Germline trimming cut 0 bases from V and 14 bases from J; bases unmatched to any gene: 15. Germline-derived CDR1 and CDR2 are MGHRA and YSYEKL. The CDR3 length is 16 residues. The CDR3 here is CASSQEYTSGRLSPYF. In DNA form, the CDR3 reads TGCGCCAGCAGCCAAGAATATACGAGCGGGAGGCTCTCGCCGTATTTT.

V is TRBV30 and J is TRBJ1-2; D perhaps matches TRBD1 (6 bases). The V gene's germline CDR1 is GTSNPN and CDR2 SVGIG (reference sequence). Between the trimmed V and J ends, which lost 3 bases and 0 bases, there was a span of 14 bases. The CDR3 covers 15 residues. The CDR3: CAWRSGGGPNYGYTF. As DNA, the CDR3 is TGTGCCTGGAGATCCGGTGGGGGCCCTAACTATGGCTACACCTTC.

V and J are TRBV7-8 and TRBJ2-7; TRBD1 is a possible D gene (5 bases). The CDR3 has 12 residues. The V end was cut by 0 bases, the J end by 7 bases, with 7 bases between. Per the germline V gene, CDR1 is SGHVS and CDR2 is FQNEAQ. The CDR3 nucleotides read TGTGCCAGCAGCTTAGCCAGGACAGAGCAGTACTTC. Its translation is CASSLARTEQYF.

V usage is TRBV7-2 and J usage is TRBJ2-3, with 7 nucleotides matching TRBD1. The germline CDR1 and CDR2 sequences are SGHTA and FQGNSA. V shed 4 bases, J shed 2 bases, and the junction held 3 bases outside the gene matches. This CDR3 region has 14 residues. CDR3 sequence (DNA): TGTGCCAGCAGCTCCGACAGGGCCACAGATACGCAGTATTTT. It encodes CASSSDRATDTQYF.